The 15 T cell receptor beta chains below come from one sample, sequenced in a study of blood T cell repertoires in COVID-19. Method: immunoSEQ multiplex PCR; TCRdb's copy keeps in-frame clones and lacks some. The sample lists around 150,000 clones, around 81% occurring once. The material sequenced was PBMCs or T cells enriched from blood (not recorded which). Every receptor here comes from a woman between 40 and 55 years old who had recovered from COVID-19.

CDR3: CASSHPAAGTGELFF. The DNA of the CDR3 is TGTGCCAGCAGCCATCCAGCCGCAGGCACCGGGGAGCTGTTTTTT. The rearrangement links TRBV3-1 (or the pseudogene TRBV3-2) to TRBJ2-2; no clear D gene. Germline V gene sequence: CDR1 LGHDT, CDR2 YNNKEL (reference sequence). The CDR3 has 15 residues. V was cut by 3 bases and J by 4 bases, with 12 bases left in between.

This sequence joins TRBV23-1 and TRBJ1-2, with a tentative D call TRBD1 (6 bases). TRBV23-1 is designated an ORF whose function remains uncertain. Trimming cost V 9 bases and J 3 bases, with 23 bases left between them. The CDR3 contains 16 residues. As DNA, the CDR3 is TGCGCCAGTCGCCGATGGTGGGGGCGCAGACACTATGGCTACACCTTC. This sequence encodes CASRRWWGRRHYGYTF.

The CDR3 spells CASSYSSKQFF. CDR3 nucleotide sequence: TGTGCCAGCAGTTACTCCTCTAAGCAGTTCTTC. The chain links TRBV6-5 to TRBJ2-1; D gene ambiguous. V was pared by 0 bases and J by 11 bases, with 5 bases between. CDR3 length: 11 amino acids. CDR1 and CDR2 from the germline V gene are MNHEY and SVGAGI.

The chain is built from TRBV29-1 and TRBJ2-2, with TRBD2 identical over 7 bases. Unmatched junction bases numbered 8, after V lost 6 bases and J lost 1 base. CDR1 is SQVTM, CDR2 ANQGSEA, per germline. There are 15 residues in the CDR3. The CDR3 here is CSVLSGTLNTGELFF. The CDR3 nucleotides are TGCAGCGTCCTAAGCGGGACCTTGAACACCGGGGAGCTGTTTTTT.

The genes are TRBV30 and TRBJ2-5; TRBD1 agrees at 10 bases. The CDR3 extends over 13 amino acids. Germline trimming cut 3 bases from V and 5 bases from J; bases unmatched to any gene: 3. CDR1 is GTSNPN, CDR2 SVGIG, per germline (reference sequence). CDR3 residues: CAWRDRGKETQYF. The DNA for the CDR3 is TGTGCCTGGAGGGACAGGGGGAAGGAGACCCAGTACTTC.

This chain connects TRBV9 to TRBJ1-1; TRBD1 agrees at 12 bases. From germline, CDR1 is SGDLS and CDR2 YYNGEE. V lost 1 base and J lost 10; bases outside the gene matches: 8. CDR3 size: 15 residues. CDR3 coding DNA: TGTGCCAGCAGCGTAACAAGTGGGGACAGGGGGCCAGCTTTCTTT. Amino acid sequence: CASSVTSGDRGPAFF.

V gene TRBV11-2 combines with J gene TRBJ2-2; 13 bases match TRBD2. With V trimmed by 3 bases and J by 1 base, 5 bases remained unmatched. The CDR3 is made up of 18 amino acids. In germline, CDR1 is SGHAT, CDR2 FQNNGV. CDR3 sequence: CASSFRTSGGLNTGELFF. For the CDR3, the DNA is TGTGCCAGCAGCTTTAGGACTAGCGGGGGCCTGAACACCGGGGAGCTGTTTTTT.

V gene TRBV21-1 combines with J gene TRBJ1-6. TRBV21-1 is listed as a pseudogene. This CDR3 comprises 17 residues. The CDR3 reads CASSLDYPSSYNSPLHF. The CDR3 coding sequence is TGTGCCAGCAGTCTGGACTACCCGAGCTCCTATAATTCACCCCTCCACTTT.

The chain has TRBV3-1 (or the pseudogene TRBV3-2) and TRBJ2-5; possible D gene TRBD2, 6 bases. V was clipped by 2 bases and J by 4 bases, with 23 bases between them. Germline lookup yields CDR1 LGHDT and CDR2 YNNKEL (reference sequence). This CDR3 is 18 amino acids long. CDR3 nucleotides: TGTGCCAGCAGCCAACCGCGTGGGAGGACACCCGAGGGAGAGACCCAGTACTTC. Translating gives CASSQPRGRTPEGETQYF.

The J gene is TRBJ1-4, the V gene TRBV13; TRBD1 aligns across 8 bases. Germline CDR1 and CDR2: PRHDT and FYEKMQ (reference sequence). CDR3 size: 16 residues. V was pared by 5 bases and J by 5 bases, with 10 bases of the junction left unmatched. CDR3 residues: CASSRRRTGQNEKLFF. CDR3 bases: TGTGCCAGCAGCCGCCGAAGGACAGGGCAGAATGAAAAACTGTTTTTT.

The chain combines TRBV7-9 with TRBJ1-5; D perhaps matches TRBD1 (5 bases). Deletions cut 1 base from V and 7 bases from J, with 8 bases between. Germline V gives CDR1 SEHNR, CDR2 FQNEAQ (reference sequence). CDR3 size: 13 residues. The CDR3 DNA is TGTGCCAGCAGCTTAGGGGGGGGACAGCCCCAGCATTTT. Translation gives CASSLGGGQPQHF.

For this clone: One junction end disagrees with the germline gene, perhaps due to a read error. CDR3 loop: CASSQAGGPLEQFF. Here the CDR3 DNA reads TGTGCCAGCAGTCAAGCGGGAGGGCCTTTGGAGCAGTTCTTC. The rearrangement uses TRBV6-1 and TRBJ2-1, with 10 nucleotides matching TRBD2. Germline V CDR1 and CDR2: MNHNS, SASEGT. The CDR3 has 14 amino acids.

This sequence joins TRBV19 and TRBJ1-5; perhaps TRBD1 as D (5 bases). Germline V lookup: CDR1 LNHDA, CDR2 SQIVND (reference sequence). CDR3 length: 16 amino acids. V lost 7 bases and J lost 8, with 24 bases in between. The chain's CDR3 is CASTQVGLSYPEPQHF. The CDR3 region has the DNA TGTGCCAGTACCCAGGTGGGACTGTCTTATCCAGAGCCCCAGCATTTT.

This clone has more than one count but fewer than ten. This chain uses TRBV10-3 with TRBJ2-7, with a tentative D call TRBD1 (5 bases). The V end lost 4 bases, the J end lost 2 bases, and 6 bases lay between the germline ends. Germline CDR1 is ENHRY and CDR2 is SYGVKD. The CDR3 totals 12 residues. The CDR3 bases are TGTGCCATCAGTGTACAGGCCTACGAGCAGTACTTC. Translated: CAISVQAYEQYF.

The chain employs TRBV7-9 and TRBJ2-1, with TRBD2 identical over 9 bases. Germline loops: CDR1 SEHNR, CDR2 FQNEAQ (reference sequence). The length of the CDR3 is 15 residues. With V trimmed by 3 bases and J by 10 bases, 10 bases remained unmatched. The CDR3 sequence is CASSFSSGDGREQFF. For the CDR3, the DNA is TGTGCCAGCAGCTTTTCTAGCGGGGACGGCAGGGAGCAGTTCTTC. Together with reference TRBV7-9 and TRBJ2-1, the CDR3 gives the full variable domain: DTGVSQNPRHKITKRGQNVTFRCDPISEHNRLYWYRQTLGQGPEFLTYFQNEAQLEKSRLLSDRFSAERPKGSFSTLEIQRTEQGDSAMYLCASSFSSGDGREQFFGPGTRLTVL.